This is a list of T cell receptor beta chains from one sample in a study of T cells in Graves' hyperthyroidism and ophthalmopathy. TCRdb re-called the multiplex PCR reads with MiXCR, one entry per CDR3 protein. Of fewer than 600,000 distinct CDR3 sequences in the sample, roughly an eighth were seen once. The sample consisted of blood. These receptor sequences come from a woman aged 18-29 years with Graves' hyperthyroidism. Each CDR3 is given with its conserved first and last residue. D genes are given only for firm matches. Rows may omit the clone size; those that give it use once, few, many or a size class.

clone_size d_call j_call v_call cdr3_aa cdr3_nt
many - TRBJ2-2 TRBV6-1 CASTHTGRMNTGELFF TGTGCCAGCACTCACACCGGACGCATGAACACCGGGGAGCTGTTTTTT
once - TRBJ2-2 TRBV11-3 CASGQRSNTGELFF TGTGCCAGCGGACAGCGATCTAACACCGGGGAGCTGTTTTTT
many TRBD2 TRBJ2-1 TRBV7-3 CASSLGLAPNEQFF TGTGCCAGCAGCCTGGGACTAGCGCCTAATGAGCAGTTCTTC
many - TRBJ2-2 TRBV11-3 CASSFRRKNTGELFF TGTGCCAGCAGCTTCAGACGGAAGAACACCGGGGAGCTGTTTTTT
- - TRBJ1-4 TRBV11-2 CASSLDRDAGTNEKLFF TGTGCCAGCAGCTTAGACAGGGACGCTGGAACTAATGAAAAACTGTTTTTT
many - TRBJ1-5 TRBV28 CASRTLNQPQHF TGTGCCAGCAGGACACTCAATCAGCCCCAGCATTTT
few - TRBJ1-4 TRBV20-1 CSAAGHANEKLFF TGCAGTGCTGCGGGACACGCAAATGAAAAACTGTTTTTT
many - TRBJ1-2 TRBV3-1 CASTPEGSYGYTF TGTGCCAGCACCCCTGAGGGATCCTATGGCTACACCTTC
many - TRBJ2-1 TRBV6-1 CASRTDSSYNEQFF TGTGCCAGCAGGACGGACAGCTCCTACAATGAGCAGTTCTTC
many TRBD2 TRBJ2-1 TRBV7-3 CASSLWSGGPNEQFF TGTGCCAGCAGCTTATGGTCGGGAGGCCCCAATGAGCAGTTCTTC
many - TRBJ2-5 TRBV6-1 CASSWVQGRETQYF TGTGCCAGCAGTTGGGTCCAGGGTCGAGAGACCCAGTACTTC
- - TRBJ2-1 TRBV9 CASSETSGGGAYNEQFF TGTGCCAGCAGCGAAACCTCGGGAGGGGGCGCCTACAATGAGCAGTTCTTC
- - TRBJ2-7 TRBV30 CAWSVPGSRNYEQYF TGTGCCTGGAGTGTACCGGGCAGTCGGAACTACGAGCAGTACTTC
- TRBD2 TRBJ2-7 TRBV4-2 CASSQGRDGRASYEQYF TGTGCCAGCAGCCAAGGGCGAGACGGGAGGGCTTCCTACGAGCAGTACTTC
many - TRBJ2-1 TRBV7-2 CASSLVQGSGNEQFF TGTGCCAGCAGCTTAGTACAGGGAAGCGGCAATGAGCAGTTCTTC
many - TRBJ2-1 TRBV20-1 CSARDHRDSYNEQFF TGCAGTGCTAGAGATCACAGAGACTCCTACAATGAGCAGTTCTTC
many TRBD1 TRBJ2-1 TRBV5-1 CASSLRPGDSNEQFF TGCGCCAGCAGCTTAAGGCCCGGGGACAGCAATGAGCAGTTCTTC
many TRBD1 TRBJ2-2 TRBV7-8 CASSLVQWQGDTGELFF TGTGCCAGCAGCTTAGTTCAATGGCAGGGGGACACCGGGGAGCTGTTTTTT
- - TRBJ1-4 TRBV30 CAWSVAGSGEKLFF TGTGCCTGGAGTGTCGCAGGGTCGGGGGAAAAACTGTTTTTT
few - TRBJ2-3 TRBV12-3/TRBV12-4 CASADLSTDTQYF TGTGCCAGCGCGGACCTTAGCACAGATACGCAGTATTTT
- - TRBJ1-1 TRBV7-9 CASSSGFNTEAFF TGTGCCAGCAGCTCAGGGTTTAACACTGAAGCTTTCTTT
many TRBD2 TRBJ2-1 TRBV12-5 CASGPPGGISSYNEQFF TGTGCTAGTGGTCCCCCCGGGGGGATTAGCTCCTACAATGAGCAGTTCTTC
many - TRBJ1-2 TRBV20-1 CSARESLNYGYTF TGCAGTGCTAGAGAAAGCCTCAACTATGGCTACACCTTC
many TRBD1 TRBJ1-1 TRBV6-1 CASSSRGRGAEAFF TGTGCCAGCAGTTCTAGGGGGCGAGGAGCTGAAGCTTTCTTT
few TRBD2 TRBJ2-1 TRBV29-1 CSVDTPAAGVAEQFF TGCAGCGTTGATACTCCAGCAGCGGGGGTCGCTGAGCAGTTCTTC
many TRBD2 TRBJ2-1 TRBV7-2 CASSLDSGRPEQFF TGTGCCAGCAGCTTGGATAGCGGGAGGCCTGAGCAGTTCTTC
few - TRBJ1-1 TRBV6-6 CASSYSSPASTEAFF TGTGCCAGCAGTTACTCGAGTCCAGCTTCCACTGAAGCTTTCTTT
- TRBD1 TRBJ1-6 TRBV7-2 CVSSLEQGTFNLHF TGTGTCAGCAGCTTAGAACAGGGGACCTTCAACCTCCACTTT
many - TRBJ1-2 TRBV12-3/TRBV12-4 CASSPPDGLYYGYTF TGTGCCAGCAGCCCTCCGGACGGGTTGTACTATGGCTACACCTTC
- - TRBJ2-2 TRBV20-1 CSARDRGMKTSANTGELFF TGCAGTGCTAGAGATAGGGGGATGAAGACTTCGGCGAACACCGGGGAGCTGTTTTTT
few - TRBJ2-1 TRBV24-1 CATSDLDSSYNEQFF TGTGCCACCAGTGATTTGGACAGCTCCTACAATGAGCAGTTCTTC
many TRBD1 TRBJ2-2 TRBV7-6 CASSLTGQGANTGELFF TGTGCCAGCAGCTTAACGGGACAGGGGGCGAACACCGGGGAGCTGTTTTTT
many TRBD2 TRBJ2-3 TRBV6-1 CASSERLAGVADTQYF TGTGCCAGCAGTGAAAGACTAGCGGGAGTTGCAGATACGCAGTATTTT
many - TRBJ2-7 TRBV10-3 CAISESWGSYEQYF TGTGCCATCAGTGAGTCGTGGGGTTCCTACGAGCAGTACTTC
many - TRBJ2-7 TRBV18 CASSPPGRVALAEQYF TGTGCCAGCTCACCCCCCGGCCGGGTCGCACTCGCCGAGCAGTACTTC
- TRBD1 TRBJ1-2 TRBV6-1 CASSAPGQGAGYTF TGTGCCAGCAGTGCCCCGGGACAGGGTGCAGGCTACACCTTC
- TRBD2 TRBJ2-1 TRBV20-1 CSAREVAGGGQFF TGCAGTGCTAGAGAGGTAGCGGGGGGGGGGCAGTTCTTC
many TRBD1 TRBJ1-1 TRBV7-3 CASSLMGQGMNTEAFF TGTGCCAGCAGCTTAATGGGACAGGGGATGAACACTGAAGCTTTCTTT
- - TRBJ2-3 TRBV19 CASSIPGDTDTQYF TGTGCCAGTAGTATACCGGGGGACACAGATACGCAGTATTTT
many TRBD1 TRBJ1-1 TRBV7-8 CASSLGTGVNTEAFF TGTGCCAGCAGCTTAGGGACAGGGGTGAACACTGAAGCTTTCTTT
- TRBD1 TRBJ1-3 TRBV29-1 CSAGQGSMAGNTIYF TGCAGCGCCGGACAGGGGAGCATGGCTGGAAACACCATATATTTT
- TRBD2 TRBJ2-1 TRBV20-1 CSARVMAGGSYNEQFF TGCAGTGCTAGAGTAATGGCGGGAGGCTCCTACAATGAGCAGTTCTTC
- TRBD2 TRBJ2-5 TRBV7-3 CASSLRGGLRETQYF TGTGCCAGCAGCCTCCGGGGAGGGCTTCGGGAGACCCAGTACTTC
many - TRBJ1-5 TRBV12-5 CASGTTGMSNQPQHF TGTGCTAGTGGTACTACAGGGATGAGCAATCAGCCCCAGCATTTT
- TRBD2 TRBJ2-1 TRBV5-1 CASSLVAGSYNDQCF TGCGCCAGCAGCTTGGTAGCGGGGTCCTACAATGATCAGTGCTTC
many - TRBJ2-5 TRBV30 CAWRRVVRETQYF TGTGCCTGGAGGCGGGTTGTAAGAGAGACCCAGTACTTC
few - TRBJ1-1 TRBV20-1 CSARVAGTEAFF TGCAGTGCTAGAGTTGCGGGCACTGAAGCTTTCTTT
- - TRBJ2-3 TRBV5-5 CASSLTPTTGTSTDTQYF TGTGCCAGCAGCCTAACTCCGACGACAGGGACTAGCACAGATACGCAGTATTTT
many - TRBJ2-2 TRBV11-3 CASSLYRVPNTGELFF TGTGCCAGCAGCTTATACAGGGTCCCGAACACCGGGGAGCTGTTTTTT